The T cell receptor beta chain under discussion was sequenced for a study of blood T cell repertoires in COVID-19. Study information: Some COVID-19 samples were acute and others convalescent; all came from the United States, Italy and Spain. PBMCs, B-cell-depleted T cells, or T cells provided the cDNA or gDNA that made up the material.

V dropped 1 base and J dropped 6; count of bases not matched to a gene: 5. In germline, CDR1 is GTSNPN, CDR2 SVGIG (reference sequence). The CDR3 spans 15 residues. The authors' processing: Nucleated cell number was recorded as an estimate derived from reference gene primer amplification. Profiling relied on immunoSEQ multiplex PCR, and the TCRdb table lists in-frame clones only, not all of them. The V and J calls and clone size were taken over from that table, and D and trimming were inferred from the DNA. The data show 85,000 to 100,000 clones, about nine tenths seen once. The rearrangement uses TRBV30 and TRBJ2-2; 10 nucleotides agree with TRBD2. This clonotype was sampled from a man in his fifties or sixties with active or convalescent COVID-19. The sequenced material came from peripheral blood. Here the CDR3 DNA reads TGTGCCTGGAGTGGAAGCGGGGGGGCCCCCGGGGAGCTGTTTTTT. It translates to CAWSGSGGAPGELFF.